This T cell receptor (beta chain) was documented in a study of shared clonotypes between healthy human individuals. This CDR3 comprises 17 residues. V lost 3 bases and J 1 base, leaving 19 bases between the germline ends. CDR1 SGHRS and CDR2 YFSETQ come from the germline V gene. Profiled with immunoSEQ multiplex PCR; TCRdb holds only in-frame clones, not every one. The sample consists of about 1 million clones, 65% to 80% of them appearing once. J is TRBJ1-1 and V is TRBV5-1; weak D call: TRBD1 (6 bases). The sample taken for sequencing was memory CD4+ T cells sorted from blood. Indicated subset: CD45RA-negative fraction. The source is a young man in good health. CDR3 sequence reads: CASSSPNGGGQNTEAFF. The CDR3 DNA sequence: TGCGCCAGCAGCTCCCCAAATGGCGGGGGGCAGAACACTGAAGCTTTCTTT.